Only a few counts were recorded for the clone carrying this TCR beta chain. Its antigen is undetermined. Libraries were made from TCR beta cDNA, and they carried unique molecular identifiers. TCRdb recomputed calls from the PCR reads with MiXCR, one row per CDR3 protein. The table includes around 770,000 distinct CDR3 sequences, just over 45% detected once. Trimming took 3 bases from V and 0 from J; bases not matched to a gene: 12. The CDR3 spans 19 residues. CDR1 SGDLS and CDR2 YYNGEE come from the germline V gene. This sample was taken from a study of post-analysis software for immune sequencing data. Overall study findings and caveats: Included in a set of several TRBV segments more frequent in patients than controls were TRBV5-6, TRBV5-1 and TRBV20-1. Compared with controls, patients showed significantly lower normalized Chao1 diversity. F measure showed strong co-clustering of same-batch samples.

This receptor was identified in a girl between 5 and 17 years old with multiple sclerosis. The sequencing input was blood. The chain has TRBV9 and TRBJ2-6; 7 nucleotides align to TRBD1. The CDR3: CASSARPTGLSSGANVLTF. CDR3 coding DNA: TGTGCCAGCAGCGCCCGGCCGACAGGGTTATCCTCTGGGGCCAACGTCCTGACTTTC. Variable domain in full (rest from reference TRBV9 and TRBJ2-6): DSGVTQTPKHLITATGQRVTLRCSPRSGDLSVYWYQQSLDQGLQFLIQYYNGEERAKGNILERFSAQQFPDLHSELNLSSLELGDSALYFCASSARPTGLSSGANVLTFGAGSRLTVL.